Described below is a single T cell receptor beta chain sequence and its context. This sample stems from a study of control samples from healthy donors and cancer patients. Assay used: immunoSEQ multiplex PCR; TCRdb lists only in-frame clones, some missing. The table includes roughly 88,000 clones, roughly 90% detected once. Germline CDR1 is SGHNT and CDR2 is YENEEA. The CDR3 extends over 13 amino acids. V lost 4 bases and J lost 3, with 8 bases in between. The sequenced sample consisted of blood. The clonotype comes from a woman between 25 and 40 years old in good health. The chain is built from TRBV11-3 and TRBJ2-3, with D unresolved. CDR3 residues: CASSSRRTDTQYF. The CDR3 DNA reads TGTGCCAGCAGCTCTAGACGAACAGATACGCAGTATTTT.